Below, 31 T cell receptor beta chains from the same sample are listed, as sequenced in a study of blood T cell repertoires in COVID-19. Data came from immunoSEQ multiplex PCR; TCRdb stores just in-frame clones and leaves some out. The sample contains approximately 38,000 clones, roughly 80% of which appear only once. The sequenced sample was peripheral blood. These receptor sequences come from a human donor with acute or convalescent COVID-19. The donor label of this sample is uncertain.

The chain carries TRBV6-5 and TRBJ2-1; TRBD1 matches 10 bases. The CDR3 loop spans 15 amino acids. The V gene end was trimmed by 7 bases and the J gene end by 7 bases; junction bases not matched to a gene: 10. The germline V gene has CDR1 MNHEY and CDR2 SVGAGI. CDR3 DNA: TGTGCCAGCAACCTGCTGACAGGGGGCAGGAATGAGCAGTTCTTC. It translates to CASNLLTGGRNEQFF.

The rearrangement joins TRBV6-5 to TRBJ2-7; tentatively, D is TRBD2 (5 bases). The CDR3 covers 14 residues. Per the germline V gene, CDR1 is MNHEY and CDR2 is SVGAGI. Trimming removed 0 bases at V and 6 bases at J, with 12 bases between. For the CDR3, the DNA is TGTGCCAGCAGTTACTCTCCCCCCCGGGGCGAGCAGTACTTC. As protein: CASSYSPPRGEQYF.

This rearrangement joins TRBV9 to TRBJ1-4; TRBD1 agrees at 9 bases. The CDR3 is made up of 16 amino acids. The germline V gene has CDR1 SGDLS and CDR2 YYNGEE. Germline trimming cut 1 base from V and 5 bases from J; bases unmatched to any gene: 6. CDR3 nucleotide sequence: TGTGCCAGCAGCGTAACCGCGGGACAGGGAAATGAAAAACTGTTTTTT. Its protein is CASSVTAGQGNEKLFF. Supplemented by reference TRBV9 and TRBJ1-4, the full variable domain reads DSGVTQTPKHLITATGQRVTLRCSPRSGDLSVYWYQQSLDQGLQFLIQYYNGEERAKGNILERFSAQQFPDLHSELNLSSLELGDSALYFCASSVTAGQGNEKLFFGSGTQLSVL.

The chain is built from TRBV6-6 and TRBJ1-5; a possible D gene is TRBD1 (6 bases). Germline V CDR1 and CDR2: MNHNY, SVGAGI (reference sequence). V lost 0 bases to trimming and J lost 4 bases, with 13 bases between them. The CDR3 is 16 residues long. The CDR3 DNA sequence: TGTGCCAGCAGTTACTCATCGGCAGGACAGAATCAGCCCCAGCATTTT. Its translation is CASSYSSAGQNQPQHF.

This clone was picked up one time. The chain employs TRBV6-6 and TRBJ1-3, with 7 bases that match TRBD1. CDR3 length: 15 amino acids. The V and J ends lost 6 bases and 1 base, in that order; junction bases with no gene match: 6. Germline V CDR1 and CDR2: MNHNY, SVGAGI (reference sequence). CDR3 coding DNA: TGTGCCAGCAGACAACAGGGGACTTCTGGAAACACCATATATTTT. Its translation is CASRQQGTSGNTIYF.

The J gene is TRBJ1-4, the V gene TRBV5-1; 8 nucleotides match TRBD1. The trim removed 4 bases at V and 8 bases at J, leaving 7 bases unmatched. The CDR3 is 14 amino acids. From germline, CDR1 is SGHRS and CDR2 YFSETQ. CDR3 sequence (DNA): TGCGCCAGCAGCGGACAGGGAGAGGAGGAAAAACTGTTTTTT. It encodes CASSGQGEEEKLFF.

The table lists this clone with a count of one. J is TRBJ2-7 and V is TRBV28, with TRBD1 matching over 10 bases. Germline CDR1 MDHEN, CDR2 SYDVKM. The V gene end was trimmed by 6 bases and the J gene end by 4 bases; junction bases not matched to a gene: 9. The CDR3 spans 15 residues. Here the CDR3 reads CASSQTGGAGYEQYF. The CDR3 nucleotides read TGTGCCAGCAGCCAGACAGGGGGCGCGGGGTACGAGCAGTACTTC.

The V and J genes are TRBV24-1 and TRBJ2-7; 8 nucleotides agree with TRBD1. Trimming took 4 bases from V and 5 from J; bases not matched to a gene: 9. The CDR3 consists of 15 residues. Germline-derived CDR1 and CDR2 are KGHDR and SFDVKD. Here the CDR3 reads CATSEGDRPRDEQYF. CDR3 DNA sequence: TGTGCCACCAGTGAGGGGGACAGGCCGCGGGACGAGCAGTACTTC.

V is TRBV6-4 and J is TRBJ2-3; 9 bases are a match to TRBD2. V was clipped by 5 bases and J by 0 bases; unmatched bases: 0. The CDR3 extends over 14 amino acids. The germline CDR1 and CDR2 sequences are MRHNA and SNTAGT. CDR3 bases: TGTGCCAGCAGTACTAGCGGGAGCACAGATACGCAGTATTTT. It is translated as CASSTSGSTDTQYF.

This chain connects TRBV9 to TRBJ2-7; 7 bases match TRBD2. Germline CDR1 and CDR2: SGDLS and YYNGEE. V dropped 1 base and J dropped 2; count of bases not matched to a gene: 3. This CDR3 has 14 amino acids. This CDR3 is CASSVTSDPYEQYF. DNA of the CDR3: TGTGCCAGCAGCGTAACTAGCGACCCCTACGAGCAGTACTTC.

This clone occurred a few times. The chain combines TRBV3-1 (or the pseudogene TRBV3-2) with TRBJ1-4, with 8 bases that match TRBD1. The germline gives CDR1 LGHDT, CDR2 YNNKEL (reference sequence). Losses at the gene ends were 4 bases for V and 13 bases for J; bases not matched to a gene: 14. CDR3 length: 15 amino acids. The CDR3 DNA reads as TGTGCCAGCAGCCGAGAAGTAACAGGGGGAATGGGACTGTTTTTT. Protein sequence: CASSREVTGGMGLFF.

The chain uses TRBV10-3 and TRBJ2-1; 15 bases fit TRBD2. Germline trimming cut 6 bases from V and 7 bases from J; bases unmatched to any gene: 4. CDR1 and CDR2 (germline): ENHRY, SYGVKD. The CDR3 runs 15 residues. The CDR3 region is CAISAGLAGGNEQFF. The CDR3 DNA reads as TGTGCCATCAGCGCGGGACTAGCGGGGGGTAATGAGCAGTTCTTC.

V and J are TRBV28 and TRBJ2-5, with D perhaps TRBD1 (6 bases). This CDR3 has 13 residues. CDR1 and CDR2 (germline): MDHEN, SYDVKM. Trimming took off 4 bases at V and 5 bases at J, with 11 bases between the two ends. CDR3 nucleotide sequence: TGTGCCAGCAGTTCGGGTAGGGGGGAGACCCAGTACTTC. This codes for CASSSGRGETQYF. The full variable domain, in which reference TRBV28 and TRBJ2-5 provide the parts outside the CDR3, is DVKVTQSSRYLVKRTGEKVFLECVQDMDHENMFWYRQDPGLGLRLIYFSYDVKMKEKGDIPEGYSVSREKKERFSLILESASTNQTSMYLCASSSGRGETQYFGPGTRLLVL.

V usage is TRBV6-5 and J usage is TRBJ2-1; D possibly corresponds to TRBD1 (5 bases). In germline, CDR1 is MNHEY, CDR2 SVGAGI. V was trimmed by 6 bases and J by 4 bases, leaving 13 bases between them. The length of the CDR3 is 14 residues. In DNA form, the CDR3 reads TGTGCCAGCAGAGACCATCAGGGTTACAATGAGCAGTTCTTC. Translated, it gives CASRDHQGYNEQFF.

This CDR3 is CASSRQGRTDTQYF. CDR3 sequence (DNA): TGTGCCAGCAGCCGACAGGGGAGGACAGATACGCAGTATTTT. The chain recombines TRBV11-3 with TRBJ2-3; TRBD1 agrees at 8 bases. CDR3 length: 14 amino acids. Trimming removed 5 bases from V and 3 bases from J; junction bases left unmatched: 4. The V gene's germline CDR1 is SGHNT and CDR2 YENEEA. The complete variable domain, with remaining parts taken from reference TRBV11-3 and TRBJ2-3, reads EAGVVQSPRYKIIEKKQPVAFWCNPISGHNTLYWYLQNLGQGPELLIRYENEEAVDDSQLPKDRFSAERLKGVDSTLKIQPAELGDSAVYLCASSRQGRTDTQYFGPGTRLTVL.

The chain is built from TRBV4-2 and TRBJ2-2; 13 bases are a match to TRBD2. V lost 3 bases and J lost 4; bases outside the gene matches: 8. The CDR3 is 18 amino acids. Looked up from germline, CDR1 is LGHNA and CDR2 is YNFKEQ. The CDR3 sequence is CASSQPTSGRGFTGELFF. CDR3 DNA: TGTGCCAGCAGCCAGCCCACTAGCGGGAGGGGGTTCACCGGGGAGCTGTTTTTT.

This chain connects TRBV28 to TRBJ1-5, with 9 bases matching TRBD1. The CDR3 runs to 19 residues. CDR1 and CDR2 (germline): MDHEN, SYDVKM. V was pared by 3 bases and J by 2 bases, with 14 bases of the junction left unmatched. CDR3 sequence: CASSFPGDRALRGNQPQHF. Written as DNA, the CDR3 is TGTGCCAGCAGTTTCCCTGGGGACAGGGCCTTGAGGGGCAATCAGCCCCAGCATTTT.

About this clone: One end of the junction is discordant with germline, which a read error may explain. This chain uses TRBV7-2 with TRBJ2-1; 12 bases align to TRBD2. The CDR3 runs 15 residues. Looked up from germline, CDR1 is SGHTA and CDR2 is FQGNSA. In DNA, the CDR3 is TGTGCCAGCAGCTTAACTAGCGGGAGGCTCAATGGGCAGTTCTTC. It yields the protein CASSLTSGRLNGQFF.

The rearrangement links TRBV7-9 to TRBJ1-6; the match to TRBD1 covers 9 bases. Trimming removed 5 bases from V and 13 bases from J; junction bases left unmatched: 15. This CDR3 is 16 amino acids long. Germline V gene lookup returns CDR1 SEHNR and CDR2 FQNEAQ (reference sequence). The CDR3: CASSRRTGERSGPLHF. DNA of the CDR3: TGTGCCAGCAGCCGAAGGACAGGGGAACGATCTGGTCCCCTCCACTTT.

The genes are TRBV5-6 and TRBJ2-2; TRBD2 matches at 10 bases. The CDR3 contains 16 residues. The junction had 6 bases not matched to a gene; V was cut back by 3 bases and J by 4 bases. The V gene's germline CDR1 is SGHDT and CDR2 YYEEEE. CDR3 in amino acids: CASSSLAGALTGELFF. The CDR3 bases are TGTGCCAGCAGCTCTCTAGCGGGGGCCCTCACCGGGGAGCTGTTTTTT.

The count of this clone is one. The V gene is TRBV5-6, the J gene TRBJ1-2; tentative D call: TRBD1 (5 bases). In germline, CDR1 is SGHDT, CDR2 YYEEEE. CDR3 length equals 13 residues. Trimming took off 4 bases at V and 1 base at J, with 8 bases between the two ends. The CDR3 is CASSPRGNYGYTF. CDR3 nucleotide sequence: TGTGCCAGCAGCCCTAGGGGTAACTATGGCTACACCTTC.

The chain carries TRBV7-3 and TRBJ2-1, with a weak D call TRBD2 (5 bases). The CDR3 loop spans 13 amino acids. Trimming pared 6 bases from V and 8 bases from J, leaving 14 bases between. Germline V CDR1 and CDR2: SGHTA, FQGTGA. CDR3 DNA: TGTGCCAGCAGGCCAACAGCGGCGGATGAGCAGTTCTTC. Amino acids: CASRPTAADEQFF.

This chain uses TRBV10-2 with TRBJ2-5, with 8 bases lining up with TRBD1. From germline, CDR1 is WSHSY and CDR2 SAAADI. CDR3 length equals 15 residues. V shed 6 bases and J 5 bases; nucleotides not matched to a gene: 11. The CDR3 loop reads CASRSGDRLRETQYF. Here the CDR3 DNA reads TGCGCCAGCAGATCCGGGGACAGGCTCCGGGAGACCCAGTACTTC.

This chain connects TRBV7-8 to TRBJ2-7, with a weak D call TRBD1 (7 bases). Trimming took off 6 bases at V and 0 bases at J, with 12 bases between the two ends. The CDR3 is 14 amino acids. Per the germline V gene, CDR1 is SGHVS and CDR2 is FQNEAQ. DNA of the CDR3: TGTGCCAGCAGGACAGGGAGGTTCTCCTACGAGCAGTACTTC. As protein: CASRTGRFSYEQYF.

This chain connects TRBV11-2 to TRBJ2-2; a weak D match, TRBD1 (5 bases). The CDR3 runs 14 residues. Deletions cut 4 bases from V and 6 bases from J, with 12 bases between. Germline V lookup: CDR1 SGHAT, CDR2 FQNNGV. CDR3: CASSSQQGSGELFF. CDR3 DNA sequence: TGTGCCAGCAGCTCCCAGCAGGGTTCCGGGGAGCTGTTTTTT. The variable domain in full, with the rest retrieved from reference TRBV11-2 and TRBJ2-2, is EAGVAQSPRYKIIEKRQSVAFWCNPISGHATLYWYQQILGQGPKLLIQFQNNGVVDDSQLPKDRFSAERLKGVDSTLKIQPAKLEDSAVYLCASSSQQGSGELFFGEGSRLTVL.

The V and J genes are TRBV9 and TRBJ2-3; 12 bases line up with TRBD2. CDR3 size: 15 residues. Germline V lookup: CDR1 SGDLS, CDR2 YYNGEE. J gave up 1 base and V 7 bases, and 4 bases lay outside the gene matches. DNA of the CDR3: TGTGCCAGCTCTAGCGGGGGGGCCGGCACAGATACGCAGTATTTT. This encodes CASSSGGAGTDTQYF.

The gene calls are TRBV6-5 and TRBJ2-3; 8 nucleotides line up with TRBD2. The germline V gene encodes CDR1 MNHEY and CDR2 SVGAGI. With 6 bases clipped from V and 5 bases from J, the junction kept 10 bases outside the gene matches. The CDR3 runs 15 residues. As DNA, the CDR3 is TGTGCCAGCAGCGCAGACGCGGGGGGCGGAGATACGCAGTATTTT. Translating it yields CASSADAGGGDTQYF.

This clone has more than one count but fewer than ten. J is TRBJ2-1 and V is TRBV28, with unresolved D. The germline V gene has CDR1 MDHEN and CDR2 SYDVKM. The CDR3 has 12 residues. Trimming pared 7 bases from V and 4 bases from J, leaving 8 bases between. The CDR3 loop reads CASKTPYNEQFF. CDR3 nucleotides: TGTGCCAGCAAGACTCCGTACAATGAGCAGTTCTTC.

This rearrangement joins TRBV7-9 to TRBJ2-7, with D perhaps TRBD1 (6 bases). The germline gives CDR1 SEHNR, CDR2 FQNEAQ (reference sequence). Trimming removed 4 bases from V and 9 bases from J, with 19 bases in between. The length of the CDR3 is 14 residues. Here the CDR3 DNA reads TGTGCCAGCAGCTCCAACAGGGCCCCCAAGAGGCAGTACTTC. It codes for CASSSNRAPKRQYF.

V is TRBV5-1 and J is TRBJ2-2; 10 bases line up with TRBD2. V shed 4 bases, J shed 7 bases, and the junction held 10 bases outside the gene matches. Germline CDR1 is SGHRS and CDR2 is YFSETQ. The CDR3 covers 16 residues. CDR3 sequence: CASSPGLAAGGGELFF. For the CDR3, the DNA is TGCGCCAGCAGCCCTGGACTAGCGGCGGGGGGCGGGGAGCTGTTTTTT.

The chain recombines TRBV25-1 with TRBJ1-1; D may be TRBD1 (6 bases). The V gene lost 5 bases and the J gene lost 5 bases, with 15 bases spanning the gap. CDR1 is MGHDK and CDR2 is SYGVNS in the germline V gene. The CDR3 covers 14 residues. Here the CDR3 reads CASSPQGRGTEAFF. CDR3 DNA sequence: TGTGCCAGCAGTCCCCAGGGGCGAGGGACTGAAGCTTTCTTT.